This T cell receptor (beta chain) was found in a study of identical twins. General study results and limits: Abundant beta clonotypes from cord blood had fewer insertions, unlike memory repertoires, which showed none.

The authors used template switching to add a universal primer site and gave cDNA unique molecular identifiers. In TCRdb, the 5' RACE reads were re-called with MiXCR into one record per CDR3 protein. Among over 250,000 distinct CDR3 sequences listed, around 9.7% were seen once. Germline values: CDR1 GTSNPN, CDR2 SVGIG (reference sequence). The V end lost 0 bases, the J end lost 5 bases, and 10 bases lay between the germline ends. This CDR3 comprises 13 residues. There are a few counts of this clonotype. Its antigen is undetermined. These data were likewise used in another study, on yellow fever vaccine responses in identical twins.

The sequenced sample consisted of CD8+ T cells sorted from blood. The source is a woman in her late teens or twenties in good health. The V gene is TRBV30, the J gene TRBJ2-5, with D unresolved. The CDR3 nucleotides are TGTGCCTGGAGTGTAACGGCTGGGGAGACCCAGTACTTC. Its translation is CAWSVTAGETQYF.